This T cell receptor (beta chain) was obtained from a study of blood T cell repertoires in COVID-19 (dated by TCRdb to the early 2020s). Concerning the study at large: Samples from collaborators originated in the United States, Italy and Spain and spanned both the acute and convalescent phases of COVID-19. Sample metadata almost always included a de-identified subject ID, COVID-19 status, age in years and sex. The material from the prospective study consisted of cDNA or gDNA derived from T cells, B-cell-depleted T cells, or PBMCs. Where HLA class I and class II types were available, the types were taken from metadata supplied by the sample provider, not from assay-based typing. The repertoires were made available in a free public database intended to serve as a resource for research on the immune response to SARS-CoV-2. The dataset comprised deeply sampled blood TCRbeta repertoires from subjects exposed to, actively infected with, or recovered from COVID-19. Samples were obtained from the ongoing ImmuneRACE study (first 160 participants) and from 950 to 1,500 subjects provided by 6 global collaborators.

The immunoSEQ Assay, a bias-controlled multiplex PCR, was used to amplify TCRbeta CDR3 regions from genomic DNA. In the original analysis: The number of nucleated cells in each sample was estimated by amplification of reference gene primers within the assay. To quantify the absolute abundance of each unique TCRbeta CDR3 rearrangement, sequence reads were collapsed and filtered. Productive Simpson clonality was computed per sample as the square root of Simpson's diversity index over productive rearrangements. TCRdb re-hosts the immuneACCESS table, in-frame sequences only. Its copies lack some clones; in the studies checked, an unresolved V gene accounts for under half of them, and the cause for the rest is not known. V, J and clone size are taken as reported in that table, and D and trimming were inferred from the DNA itself. The sample table contains some 310,000 clones; only one count was recorded for about nine tenths of them. 1% of the sample is in the top ten clones.

As concerns this clone: Its antigen is currently not known. No clone much larger than this one lies a single base away; base qualities are absent.

Each collaborating institution followed its own protocols to collect whole blood in K2EDTA tubes. For TCRbeta analysis, collaborators shipped samples as frozen whole blood, isolated PBMCs, or DNA extracted from either of those sample types. V is reduced by 4 bases and J by 5 bases, leaving a spacing of 5 bases between them. CDR1 and CDR2, looked up from the germline V gene, are SQVTM and ANQGSEA. Inclusive of the bounding cysteine and phenylalanine, the CDR3 is 10 residues long. Of the read, only the CDR3 DNA is kept; its 30 bases are in frame from base 1. Study-level results and caveats: Clinical and demographic metadata were provided uncurated, with the amount varying by source and participant.

The rearranged segments are TRBV29-1 and TRBJ1-1; the D gene cannot be named for sure. This receptor was obtained from a man over 45 with active or convalescent COVID-19. The sequenced sample consisted of peripheral blood. The base sequence is TGCAGCGTTGGGAGAACTGAAGCTTTCTTT. Its protein is CSVGRTEAFF.